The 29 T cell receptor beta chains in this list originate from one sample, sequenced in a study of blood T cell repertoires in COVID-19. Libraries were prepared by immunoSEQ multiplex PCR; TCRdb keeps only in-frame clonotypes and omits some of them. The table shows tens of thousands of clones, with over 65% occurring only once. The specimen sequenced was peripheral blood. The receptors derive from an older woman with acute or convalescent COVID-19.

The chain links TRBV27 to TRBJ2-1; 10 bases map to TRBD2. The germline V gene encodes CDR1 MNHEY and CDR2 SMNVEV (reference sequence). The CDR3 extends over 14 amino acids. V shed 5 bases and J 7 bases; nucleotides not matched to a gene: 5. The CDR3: CASSLAGVRNEQFF. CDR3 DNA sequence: TGTGCCAGCAGTCTAGCGGGAGTGCGGAATGAGCAGTTCTTC.

CDR3 in amino acids: CAWSVPRTGRGYEQYF. CDR3 nucleotides: TGTGCCTGGAGTGTACCTAGGACAGGCCGAGGCTACGAGCAGTACTTC. The chain combines TRBV30 with TRBJ2-7; 7 bases line up with TRBD1. The CDR3 is made up of 16 amino acids. CDR1 and CDR2 from the germline V gene are GTSNPN and SVGIG (reference sequence). With 0 bases clipped from V and 3 bases from J, the junction kept 11 bases outside the gene matches.

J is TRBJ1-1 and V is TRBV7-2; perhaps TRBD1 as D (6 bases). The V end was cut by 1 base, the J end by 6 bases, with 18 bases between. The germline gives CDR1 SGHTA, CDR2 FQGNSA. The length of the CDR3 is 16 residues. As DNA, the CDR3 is TGTGCCAGCAGCTTAGTAGTAGGTGGGACAAATTCTGAAGCTTTCTTT. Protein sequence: CASSLVVGGTNSEAFF.

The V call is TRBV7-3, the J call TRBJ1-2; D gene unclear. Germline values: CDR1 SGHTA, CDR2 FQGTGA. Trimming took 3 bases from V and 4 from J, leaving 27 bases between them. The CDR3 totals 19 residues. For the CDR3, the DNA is TGTGCCAGCAGCTTGGGAGGCCCCGGTCCGAATAAGGAGGCCTATGGCTACACCTTC. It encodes CASSLGGPGPNKEAYGYTF.

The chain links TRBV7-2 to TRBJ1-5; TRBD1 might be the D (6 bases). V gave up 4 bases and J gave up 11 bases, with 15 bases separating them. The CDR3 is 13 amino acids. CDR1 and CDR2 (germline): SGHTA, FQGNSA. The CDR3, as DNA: TGTGCCAGCAGCTGGGGTCCCCGGGACACCCAGCATTTT. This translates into CASSWGPRDTQHF.

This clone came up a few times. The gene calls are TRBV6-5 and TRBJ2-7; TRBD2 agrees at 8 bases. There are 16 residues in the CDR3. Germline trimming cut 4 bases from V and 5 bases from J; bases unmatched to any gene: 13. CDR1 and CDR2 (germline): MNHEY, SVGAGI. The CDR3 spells CASSFRRVAGSHEQYF. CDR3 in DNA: TGTGCCAGCAGTTTCCGTAGGGTAGCGGGATCCCACGAGCAGTACTTC.

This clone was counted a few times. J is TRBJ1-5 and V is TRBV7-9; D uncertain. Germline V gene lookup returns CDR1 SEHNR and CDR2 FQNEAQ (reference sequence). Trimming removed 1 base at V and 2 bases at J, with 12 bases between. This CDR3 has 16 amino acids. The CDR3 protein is CASSLGEGSRNQPQHF. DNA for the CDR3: TGTGCCAGCAGCTTAGGGGAGGGTTCCCGCAATCAGCCCCAGCATTTT.

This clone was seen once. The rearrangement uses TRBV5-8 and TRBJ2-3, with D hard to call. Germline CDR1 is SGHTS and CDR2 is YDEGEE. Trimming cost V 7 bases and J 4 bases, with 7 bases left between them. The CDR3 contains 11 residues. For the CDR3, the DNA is TGTGCCAGCTCGGTGGCAGATACGCAGTATTTT. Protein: CASSVADTQYF.

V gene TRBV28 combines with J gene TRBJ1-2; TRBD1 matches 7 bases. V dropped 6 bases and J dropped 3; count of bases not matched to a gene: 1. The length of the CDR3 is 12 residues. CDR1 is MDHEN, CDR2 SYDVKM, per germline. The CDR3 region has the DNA TGTGCCAGCAGAACAGGGGACTATGGCTACACCTTC. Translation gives CASRTGDYGYTF.

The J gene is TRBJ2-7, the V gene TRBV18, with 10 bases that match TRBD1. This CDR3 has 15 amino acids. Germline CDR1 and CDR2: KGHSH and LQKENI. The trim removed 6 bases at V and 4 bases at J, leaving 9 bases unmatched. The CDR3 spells CASSRDRGDLYEQYF. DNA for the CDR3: TGTGCCAGCTCCCGGGACAGGGGAGACCTTTACGAGCAGTACTTC.

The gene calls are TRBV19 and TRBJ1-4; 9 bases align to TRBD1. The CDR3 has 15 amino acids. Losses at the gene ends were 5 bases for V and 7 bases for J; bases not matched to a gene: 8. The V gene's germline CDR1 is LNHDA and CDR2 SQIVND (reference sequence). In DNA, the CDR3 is TGTGCCAGTAGTCCCGGGACAGGGTCCGGTGAAAAACTGTTTTTT. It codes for CASSPGTGSGEKLFF. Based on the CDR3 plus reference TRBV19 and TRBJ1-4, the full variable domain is DGGITQSPKYLFRKEGQNVTLSCEQNLNHDAMYWYRQDPGQGLRLIYYSQIVNDFQKGDIAEGYSVSREKKESFPLTVTSAQKNPTAFYLCASSPGTGSGEKLFFGSGTQLSVL.

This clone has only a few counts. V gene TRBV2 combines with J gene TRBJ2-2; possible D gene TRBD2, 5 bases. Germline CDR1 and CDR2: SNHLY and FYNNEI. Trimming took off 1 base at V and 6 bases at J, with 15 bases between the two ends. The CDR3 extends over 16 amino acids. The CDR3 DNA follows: TGTGCCAGCAGTGAAGGAGGGTTTTGGGGTGCCGGGGAGCTGTTTTTT. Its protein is CASSEGGFWGAGELFF.

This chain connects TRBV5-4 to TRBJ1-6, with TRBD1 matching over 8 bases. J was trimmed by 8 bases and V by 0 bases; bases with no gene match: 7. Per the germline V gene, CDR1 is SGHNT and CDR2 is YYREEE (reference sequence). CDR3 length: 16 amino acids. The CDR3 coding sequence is TGTGCCAGCAGCTTGGAAGGGGACAGGTCGTATTCACCCCTCCACTTT. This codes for CASSLEGDRSYSPLHF.

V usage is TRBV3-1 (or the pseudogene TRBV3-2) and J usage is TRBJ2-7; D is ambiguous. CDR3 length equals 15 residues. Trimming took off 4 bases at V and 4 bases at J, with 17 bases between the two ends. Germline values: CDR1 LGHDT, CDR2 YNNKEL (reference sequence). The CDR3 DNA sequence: TGTGCCAGCAGCCGCCGGTTGAGAGGAGTTTACGAGCAGTACTTC. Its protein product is CASSRRLRGVYEQYF.

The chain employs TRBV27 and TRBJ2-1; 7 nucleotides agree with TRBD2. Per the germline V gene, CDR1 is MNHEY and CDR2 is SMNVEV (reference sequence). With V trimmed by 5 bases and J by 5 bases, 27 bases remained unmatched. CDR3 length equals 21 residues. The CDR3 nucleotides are TGTGCCAGCAGTCCAACAACCCCCTTGGGAGGGCCATCCTTCCTCGACAATGAGCAGTTCTTC. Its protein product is CASSPTTPLGGPSFLDNEQFF.

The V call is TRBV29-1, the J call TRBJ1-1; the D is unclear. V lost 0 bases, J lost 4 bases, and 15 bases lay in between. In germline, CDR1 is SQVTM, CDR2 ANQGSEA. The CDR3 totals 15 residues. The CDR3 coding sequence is TGCAGCGTTGAAGAGGACGGAGGGCGAGGCACTGAAGCTTTCTTT. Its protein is CSVEEDGGRGTEAFF.

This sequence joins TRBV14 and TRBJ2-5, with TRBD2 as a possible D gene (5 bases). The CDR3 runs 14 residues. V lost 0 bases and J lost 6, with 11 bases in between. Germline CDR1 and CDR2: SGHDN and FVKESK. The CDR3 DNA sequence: TGTGCCAGCAGCCAAGAGAGGGCCACGAAGACCCAGTACTTC. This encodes CASSQERATKTQYF. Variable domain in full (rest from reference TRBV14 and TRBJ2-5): EAGVTQFPSHSVIEKGQTVTLRCDPISGHDNLYWYRRVMGKEIKFLLHFVKESKQDESGMPNNRFLAERTGGTYSTLKVQPAELEDSGVYFCASSQERATKTQYFGPGTRLLVL.

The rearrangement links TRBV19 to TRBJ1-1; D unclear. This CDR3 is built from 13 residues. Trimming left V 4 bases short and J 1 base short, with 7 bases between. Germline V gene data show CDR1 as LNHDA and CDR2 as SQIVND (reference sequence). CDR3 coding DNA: TGTGCCAGTAGTACGTGGAGGAACACTGAAGCTTTCTTT. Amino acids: CASSTWRNTEAFF.

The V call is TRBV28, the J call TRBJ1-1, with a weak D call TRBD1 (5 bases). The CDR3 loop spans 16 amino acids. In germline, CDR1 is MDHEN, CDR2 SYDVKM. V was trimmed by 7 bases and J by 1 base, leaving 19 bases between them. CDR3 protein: CASKKLIQESNTEAFF. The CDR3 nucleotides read TGTGCCAGCAAGAAACTCATACAGGAGTCGAACACTGAAGCTTTCTTT. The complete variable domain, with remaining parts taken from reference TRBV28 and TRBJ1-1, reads DVKVTQSSRYLVKRTGEKVFLECVQDMDHENMFWYRQDPGLGLRLIYFSYDVKMKEKGDIPEGYSVSREKKERFSLILESASTNQTSMYLCASKKLIQESNTEAFFGQGTRLTVV.

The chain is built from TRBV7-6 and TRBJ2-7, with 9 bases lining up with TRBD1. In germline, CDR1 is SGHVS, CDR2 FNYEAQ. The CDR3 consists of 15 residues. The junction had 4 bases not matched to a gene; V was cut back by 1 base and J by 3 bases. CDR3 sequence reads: CASSLDGTGIYEQYF. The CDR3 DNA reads TGTGCCAGCAGCTTAGATGGGACAGGGATCTACGAGCAGTACTTC.

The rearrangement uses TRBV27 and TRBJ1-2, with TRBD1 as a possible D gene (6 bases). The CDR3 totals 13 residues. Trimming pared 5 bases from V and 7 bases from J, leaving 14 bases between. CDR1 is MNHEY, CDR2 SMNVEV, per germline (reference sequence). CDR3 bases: TGTGCCAGCAGTGTAACAGGGAGAGGTGGCTACACCTTC. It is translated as CASSVTGRGGYTF.

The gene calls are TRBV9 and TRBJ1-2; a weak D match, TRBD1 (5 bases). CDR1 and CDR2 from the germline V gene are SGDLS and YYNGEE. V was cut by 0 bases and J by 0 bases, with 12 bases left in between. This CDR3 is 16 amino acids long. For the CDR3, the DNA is TGTGCCAGCAGCGTAGGGACCGACAGAGCTAACTATGGCTACACCTTC. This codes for CASSVGTDRANYGYTF.

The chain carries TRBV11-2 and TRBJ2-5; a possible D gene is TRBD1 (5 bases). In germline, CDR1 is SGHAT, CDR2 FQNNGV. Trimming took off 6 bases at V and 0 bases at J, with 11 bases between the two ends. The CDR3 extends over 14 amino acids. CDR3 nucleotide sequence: TGTGCCAGCAGTCCAGAAGGGGACCAAGAGACCCAGTACTTC. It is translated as CASSPEGDQETQYF.

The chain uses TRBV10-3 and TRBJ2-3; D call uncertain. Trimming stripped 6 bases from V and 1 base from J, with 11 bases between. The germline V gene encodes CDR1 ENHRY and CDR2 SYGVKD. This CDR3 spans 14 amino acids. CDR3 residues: CAIRAVAGTDTQYF. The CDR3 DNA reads TGTGCCATCAGGGCGGTCGCGGGCACAGATACGCAGTATTTT.

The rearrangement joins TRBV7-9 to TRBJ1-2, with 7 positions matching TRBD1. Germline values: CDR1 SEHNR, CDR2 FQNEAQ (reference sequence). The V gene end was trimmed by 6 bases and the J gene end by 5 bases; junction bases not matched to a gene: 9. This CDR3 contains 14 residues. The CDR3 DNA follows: TGTGCCAGCAGGGATTGGGACAGTATATATGGCTACACCTTC. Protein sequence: CASRDWDSIYGYTF.

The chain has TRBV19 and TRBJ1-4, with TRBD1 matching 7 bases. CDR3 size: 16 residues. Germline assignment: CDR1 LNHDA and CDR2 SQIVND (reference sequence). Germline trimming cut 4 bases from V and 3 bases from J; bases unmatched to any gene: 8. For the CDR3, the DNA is TGTGCCAGTAGTAAAGCTTACAGGGGACCTAATGAAAAACTGTTTTTT. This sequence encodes CASSKAYRGPNEKLFF.

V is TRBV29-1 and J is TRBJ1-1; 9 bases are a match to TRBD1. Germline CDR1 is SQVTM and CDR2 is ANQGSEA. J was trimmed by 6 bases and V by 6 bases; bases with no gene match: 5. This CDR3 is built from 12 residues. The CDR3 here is CSVGQGRSEAFF. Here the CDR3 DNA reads TGCAGCGTGGGACAGGGTAGGTCTGAAGCTTTCTTT.

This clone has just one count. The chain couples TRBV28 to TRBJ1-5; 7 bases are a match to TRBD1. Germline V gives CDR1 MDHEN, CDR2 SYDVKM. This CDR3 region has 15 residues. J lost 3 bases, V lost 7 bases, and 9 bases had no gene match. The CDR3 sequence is CASKTGSVNNQPQHF. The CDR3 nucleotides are TGTGCCAGCAAGACAGGGTCGGTAAACAATCAGCCCCAGCATTTT.

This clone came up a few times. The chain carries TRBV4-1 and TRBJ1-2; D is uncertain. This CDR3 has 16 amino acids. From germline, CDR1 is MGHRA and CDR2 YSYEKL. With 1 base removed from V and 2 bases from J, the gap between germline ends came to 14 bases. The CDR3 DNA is TGCGCCAGCAGCCAAGTGTTGAATAAAGAGAACTATGGCTACACCTTC. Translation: CASSQVLNKENYGYTF.